Shown below are 16 T cell receptor beta chains from a single sample sequenced in a study of blood T cell repertoires in COVID-19. TCRdb's table, derived via immunoSEQ multiplex PCR, lists solely in-frame clones and lacks some. The data hold about 180,000 clones, with approximately 78% observed a single time. Input material: PBMCs or T cells enriched from blood (not recorded which). These receptors all stem from a woman in her fifties or sixties who had recovered from COVID-19.

This chain joins TRBV29-1 and TRBJ2-2; 9 bases map to TRBD1. The length of the CDR3 is 14 residues. The V and J ends lost 6 bases and 0 bases, in that order; junction bases with no gene match: 2. In germline, CDR1 is SQVTM, CDR2 ANQGSEA. Written as DNA, the CDR3 is TGCAGCGTCGGGGACAGGGCGAACACCGGGGAGCTGTTTTTT. Translated: CSVGDRANTGELFF.

CDR3 DNA: TGTGCCAGCAGTTCGTGGGGCAGCAATCAGCCCCAGCATTTT. Its translation: CASSSWGSNQPQHF. The gene calls are TRBV5-6 and TRBJ1-5; tentatively, D is TRBD1 (5 bases). The CDR3 runs 14 residues. The germline CDR1 and CDR2 sequences are SGHDT and YYEEEE. V was cut by 5 bases and J by 1 base, with 10 bases left in between.

CDR3 loop: CASSGQGTENTIYF. The CDR3 DNA reads TGTGCCAGCAGCGGACAGGGGACGGAAAACACCATATATTTT. The rearrangement uses TRBV2 and TRBJ1-3, with 9 positions matching TRBD1. Germline V gene lookup returns CDR1 SNHLY and CDR2 FYNNEI. V gave up 6 bases and J gave up 6 bases; unmatched junction bases: 6. The CDR3 spans 14 residues.

The chain uses TRBV6-2 or TRBV6-3 and TRBJ2-3; D gene unclear. CDR1 and CDR2 (germline): MNHEY, SVGEGT. Between the trimmed V and J ends, which lost 1 base and 13 bases, there was a span of 18 bases. The CDR3 totals 14 residues. The CDR3 is CASSYLGPISSKYF. DNA of the CDR3: TGTGCCAGCAGTTACTTGGGCCCTATATCCTCTAAGTATTTT.

This clone was seen only a few times. As DNA, the CDR3 is TGCACCAGCAGCACCCGGACTAGTATAACCGGGGAGCTGTTTTTT. Protein product: CTSSTRTSITGELFF. The chain joins TRBV1 to TRBJ2-2; the table names TRBD2, a call not compared with the DNA. TRBV1 counts as a pseudogene. This CDR3 spans 15 amino acids.

At least ten counts were recorded for this clone. The V call is TRBV7-8, the J call TRBJ2-7; a possible D gene is TRBD1 (5 bases). This CDR3 is 13 amino acids long. In germline, CDR1 is SGHVS, CDR2 FQNEAQ. Trimming removed 5 bases at V and 2 bases at J, with 10 bases between. In nucleotides, the CDR3 is TGTGCCAGCAGCCCCAGGGCAACCTACGAGCAGTACTTC. Translation gives CASSPRATYEQYF. Complete variable domain (other parts from reference TRBV7-8 and TRBJ2-7): GAGVSQSPRYKVAKRGQDVALRCDPISGHVSLFWYQQALGQGPEFLTYFQNEAQLDKSGLPSDRFFAERPEGSVSTLKIQRTQQEDSAVYLCASSPRATYEQYFGPGTRLTVT.

This chain uses TRBV7-3 with TRBJ2-1; no clear D gene. The germline V gene has CDR1 SGHTA and CDR2 FQGTGA. With 5 bases removed from V and 5 bases from J, the gap between germline ends came to 10 bases. There are 13 residues in the CDR3. In DNA form, the CDR3 reads TGTGCCAGCAGCACCCGACGGGACAATGAGCAGTTCTTC. Amino acids: CASSTRRDNEQFF.

The rearrangement links TRBV7-3 to TRBJ1-1, with D possibly being TRBD1 (5 bases). This CDR3 comprises 13 residues. CDR1 SGHTA and CDR2 FQGTGA come from the germline V gene. Deletions cut 5 bases from V and 10 bases from J, with 17 bases between. CDR3 DNA: TGTGCCAGCAGCCCTACAGGTACCTCTACAGCTTTCTTT. Its translation is CASSPTGTSTAFF.

V usage is TRBV5-7 and J usage is TRBJ2-1, with 7 bases that match TRBD1. Being an ORF, TRBV5-7 has a function that is uncertain. The junction had 1 base not matched to a gene; V was cut back by 4 bases and J by 0 bases. CDR3 length: 14 residues. CDR3 DNA: TGTGCCAGCAGCCGGGACAGCTCCTACAATGAGCAGTTCTTC. This translates into CASSRDSSYNEQFF.

J is TRBJ2-3 and V is TRBV5-4; 12 bases are a match to TRBD2. Germline V gene lookup returns CDR1 SGHNT and CDR2 YYREEE (reference sequence). The CDR3 is made up of 16 amino acids. V was clipped by 4 bases and J by 6 bases; unmatched bases: 9. The CDR3 here is CASSTGLAGISDTQYF. The CDR3 coding sequence is TGTGCCAGCAGCACCGGACTAGCGGGAATTTCTGATACGCAGTATTTT.

In its sample, this clone was seen once. This chain uses TRBV29-1 with TRBJ2-2, with 7 bases fitting TRBD1. Trimming took 8 bases from V and 3 from J; bases not matched to a gene: 9. From germline, CDR1 is SQVTM and CDR2 ANQGSEA. The CDR3 totals 14 residues. This CDR3 reads CSSTGASDTGELFF. The CDR3 coding sequence is TGCAGCTCCACAGGGGCGAGCGACACCGGGGAGCTGTTTTTT.

The V and J genes are TRBV5-4 and TRBJ2-7; D gene ambiguous. The CDR3 covers 11 residues. V lost 4 bases and J 4 bases, leaving 6 bases between the germline ends. Germline V gene lookup returns CDR1 SGHNT and CDR2 YYREEE (reference sequence). The CDR3 DNA is TGTGCCAGCAGCCCAACTTACGAGCAGTACTTC. It codes for CASSPTYEQYF.

This sequence joins TRBV4-3 and TRBJ2-7; D perhaps matches TRBD2 (5 bases). The CDR3 covers 21 residues. Germline V gene data show CDR1 as LGHNA and CDR2 as YSLEER. V gave up 0 bases and J gave up 6 bases, with 33 bases separating them. CDR3 sequence (DNA): TGCGCCAGCAGCCAAGATTTGTTCCCGGACTTAGTTCCTTCTGCAGGTTCCGAGCAGTACTTC. It translates to CASSQDLFPDLVPSAGSEQYF.

This chain uses TRBV19 with TRBJ2-7, with D hard to call. Germline lookup yields CDR1 LNHDA and CDR2 SQIVND (reference sequence). The CDR3 spans 15 residues. V shed 3 bases and J shed 2 bases, with 14 bases lying between them. The CDR3 loop reads CASSISYSGPYEQYF. The CDR3 nucleotides are TGTGCCAGTAGTATCAGTTATTCGGGTCCCTACGAGCAGTACTTC.

The chain couples TRBV27 to TRBJ2-3; maybe TRBD2 (6 bases). Germline V lookup: CDR1 MNHEY, CDR2 SMNVEV (reference sequence). This CDR3 has 16 residues. Trimming took 2 bases from V and 1 from J, leaving 13 bases between them. The DNA of the CDR3 is TGTGCCAGCAGTTTAGGGCGGGGACTGGGCACAGATACGCAGTATTTT. This encodes CASSLGRGLGTDTQYF.

This chain uses TRBV3-1 (or the pseudogene TRBV3-2) with TRBJ1-3; perhaps TRBD1 as D (6 bases). CDR1 LGHDT and CDR2 YNNKEL come from the germline V gene (reference sequence). The CDR3 runs 17 residues. The V gene lost 6 bases and the J gene lost 2 bases, with 20 bases spanning the gap. CDR3 sequence (DNA): TGTGCCAGCAGTGCTTGGGGAATACAGGGTACTGGAAACACCATATATTTT. Its protein product is CASSAWGIQGTGNTIYF.